Listed below are T cell receptor beta chains from one sample, sequenced in a study of T cell repertoires in cytomegalovirus infection. TCRdb called the reads again in MiXCR, with one record for every CDR3 protein. Of fewer than 350,000 distinct CDR3 sequences in the sample, 9.5% are singletons; the top ten hold over 3.5%. Sequencing used PBMCs. The receptors originated from a human donor in good health (CMV status not recorded). Some clones in this sample may be carry-over from other donors' samples. Each CDR3 is given with its conserved first and last residue. The D gene is left open where the match is weak. Size values are once, few and many counts, or a class for expanded clones, and some rows have none.

j_gene	abundance	d_gene	v_gene	CDR3nt	CDR3aa
TRBJ1-5	many	.	TRBV12-3/TRBV12-4	TGTGCCAGCTCACACGGGGGGCCGGATCAGCCCCAGCATTTT	CASSHGGPDQPQHF
TRBJ2-5	many	TRBD1	TRBV7-3	TGTGCCAGCAGCCGGGACAGGGGAGAGACCCAGTACTTC	CASSRDRGETQYF
TRBJ2-2	.	TRBD2	TRBV7-9	TGTGCCAGCAGCTTTACCGGGACTAGCGGGATCGGGGAGCTGTTTTTT	CASSFTGTSGIGELFF
TRBJ2-2	many	.	TRBV12-3/TRBV12-4	TGTGCCAGCAGAAACCGACATTCCGGGGAGCTGTTTTTT	CASRNRHSGELFF
TRBJ2-3	.	.	TRBV11-1	TGTGCCAGCAGTGGTGGTGCTTTTACAGATACGCAGTATTTT	CASSGGAFTDTQYF
TRBJ2-1	.	.	TRBV11-2	TGTGCCAGCACCCCCGGCCTAACCTCAACGTCGAGAGGCAATGAGCAGTTCTTC	CASTPGLTSTSRGNEQFF
TRBJ1-3	.	.	TRBV27	TGTGCCAGCAGTCCGGCGGGACCCTCTGGAAACACCATATATTTT	CASSPAGPSGNTIYF
TRBJ2-2	.	.	TRBV11-3	TGTGCCAGCAGCCACGGGGTCTACACCGGGGAGCTGTTTTTT	CASSHGVYTGELFF
TRBJ2-2	.	.	TRBV6-2/TRBV6-3	TGTGCCAGCAGCCGGGGGAGCCCCGGGGAGCTGTTTTTT	CASSRGSPGELFF
TRBJ2-5	many	TRBD2	TRBV19	TGTGCCAGTAGCGATGGGGGAGCGGGGGCGCAAGAGACCCAGTACTTC	CASSDGGAGAQETQYF
TRBJ1-2	once	.	TRBV7-3	TGTGCCAGCAGCCTTCCCGCAGGGTACGGCTACACCTTC	CASSLPAGYGYTF
TRBJ2-5	many	.	TRBV7-6	TGTGCCAGCAGCCCCGGTGGACTATCTCAAGAGACCCAGTACTTC	CASSPGGLSQETQYF
TRBJ1-5	once	TRBD1	TRBV28	TGTGCCAGCAGTCACAGGACAGGGCTAAGGCAGCCCCAGCATTTT	CASSHRTGLRQPQHF
TRBJ2-6	many	TRBD1	TRBV12-3/TRBV12-4	TGTGCCAGCAGTTTCTACAGGGGATCTGAGGCCAACGTCCTGACTTTC	CASSFYRGSEANVLTF
TRBJ1-5	many	.	TRBV6-1	TGTGCCAGCCGGAGGACACCCTATAGCAATCAGCCCCAGCATTTT	CASRRTPYSNQPQHF
TRBJ1-5	many	.	TRBV7-2	TGTGCCAGCAGCTTAGGGAGGGGAGGGCAGCCCCAGCATTTT	CASSLGRGGQPQHF
TRBJ1-2	.	TRBD1	TRBV7-2	TGTGCCAGCAGCTTCGGACAGGGTCGCTATGGCTACACCTTC	CASSFGQGRYGYTF